The 11 T cell receptor beta chains reported below all come from one sample, sequenced in a study of shared clonotypes between healthy human individuals. Using immunoSEQ multiplex PCR, the repertoire was profiled, and TCRdb retains in-frame clones only, with some absent. This sample yields some 95,000 clones, of which approximately 61% are seen a single time; about 45% belongs to the top ten. The specimen was memory CD8+ T cells sorted from blood. Subset specified: CD45RO+ cells pooled with CCR7-negative TemRA cells. These receptors were collected from a man between 25 and 39 years old in good health.

The chain joins TRBV27 to TRBJ2-5; the match to TRBD2 covers 10 bases. The CDR3 is 16 amino acids. The V segment lost 5 bases and the J segment 3 bases; nucleotides outside the gene matches: 9. CDR1 and CDR2 from the germline V gene are MNHEY and SMNVEV (reference sequence). Here the CDR3 reads CASSRLAGQRKETQYF. Here the CDR3 DNA reads TGTGCCAGCAGTAGACTAGCGGGTCAACGAAAAGAGACCCAGTACTTC.

This clone has just a few counts. The rearrangement joins TRBV6-4 to TRBJ2-3; TRBD2 matches 8 bases. The CDR3 has 15 residues. Germline V gives CDR1 MRHNA, CDR2 SNTAGT. V was pared by 0 bases and J by 4 bases, with 3 bases of the junction left unmatched. In DNA, the CDR3 is TGTGCCAGCAGTGACTCAGCGGGAGAGGCAGATACGCAGTATTTT. Its protein is CASSDSAGEADTQYF.

The chain couples TRBV16 to TRBJ2-7; D is unclear. This CDR3 contains 12 residues. The V end lost 0 bases, the J end lost 2 bases, and 2 bases lay between the germline ends. Germline CDR1 and CDR2: KGHSY and FQNENV. The CDR3 sequence is CASSQSTYEQYF. The DNA for the CDR3 is TGTGCCAGCAGCCAATCAACCTACGAGCAGTACTTC.

The J gene is TRBJ2-7, the V gene TRBV28; 10 bases align to TRBD1. Per the germline V gene, CDR1 is MDHEN and CDR2 is SYDVKM. The CDR3 is 15 residues long. Trimming removed 6 bases from V and 5 bases from J; junction bases left unmatched: 10. The chain's CDR3 is CASRNRQGARNEQYF. DNA of the CDR3: TGTGCCAGCAGAAACCGACAGGGGGCGCGGAACGAGCAGTACTTC.

The J gene is TRBJ2-3, the V gene TRBV10-3, with 8 bases lining up with TRBD2. The CDR3 has 16 amino acids. Trimming took 2 bases from V and 5 from J; bases not matched to a gene: 9. Germline V gene lookup returns CDR1 ENHRY and CDR2 SYGVKD. CDR3 nucleotide sequence: TGTGCCATCAGTGAGCGGACTAGCCCTAGGGGAGATACGCAGTATTTT. It is translated as CAISERTSPRGDTQYF.

The rearrangement joins TRBV6-5 to TRBJ1-5; the match to TRBD1 covers 8 bases. Germline CDR1 MNHEY, CDR2 SVGAGI. CDR3 length: 15 amino acids. The junction had 4 bases not matched to a gene; V was cut back by 0 bases and J by 6 bases. The CDR3 bases are TGTGCCAGCAGTTACTCGTCGACAGGGGTTCAGCCCCAGCATTTT. Its translation is CASSYSSTGVQPQHF.

V is TRBV27 and J is TRBJ2-7; TRBD2 matches at 10 bases. Germline V gene lookup returns CDR1 MNHEY and CDR2 SMNVEV (reference sequence). The CDR3 length is 16 residues. With V trimmed by 3 bases and J by 4 bases, 9 bases remained unmatched. The CDR3 coding sequence is TGTGCCAGCAGTTTTTCAGCGGGAGGGTGGTATTACGAGCAGTACTTC. Its translation: CASSFSAGGWYYEQYF.

This rearrangement joins TRBV6-1 to TRBJ1-2; no clear D gene. This CDR3 has 11 residues. Trimming pared 8 bases from V and 4 bases from J, leaving 8 bases between. CDR1 and CDR2 (germline): MNHNS, SASEGT. CDR3 DNA sequence: TGTGCCAGCTGGACCGGCTATGGCTACACCTTC. Protein sequence: CASWTGYGYTF.

The chain has TRBV28 and TRBJ2-1, with 8 bases fitting TRBD1. The V segment lost 7 bases and the J segment 7 bases; nucleotides outside the gene matches: 21. This CDR3 contains 18 residues. Germline V gives CDR1 MDHEN, CDR2 SYDVKM. CDR3 amino acids: CASTFIRTGWDQKNEQFF. The CDR3, as DNA: TGTGCCAGCACTTTTATTAGGACAGGGTGGGATCAGAAGAATGAGCAGTTCTTC.

The V gene is TRBV27, the J gene TRBJ2-5, with a tentative D call TRBD2 (6 bases). TRBJ2-7 matches the DNA end more closely, so the J call is doubtful. CDR3 length: 18 amino acids. Germline V CDR1 and CDR2: MNHEY, SMNVEV (reference sequence). CDR3 residues: CASSSQKAGGLNSYEQYF. The CDR3 DNA follows: TGTGCCAGCAGTTCCCAAAAAGCGGGCGGACTTAATTCCTACGAGCAGTACTTC.

V and J are TRBV7-2 and TRBJ1-1; perhaps TRBD1 as D (5 bases). Deletions cut 1 base from V and 7 bases from J, with 13 bases between. The V gene's germline CDR1 is SGHTA and CDR2 FQGNSA. The length of the CDR3 is 14 residues. CDR3 protein: CASSLVVLGGEAFF. CDR3 nucleotide sequence: TGTGCCAGCAGCTTAGTGGTTTTGGGGGGTGAAGCTTTCTTT.